Shown below are 8 T cell receptor beta chains from a single sample sequenced in a study of a mutant IDH1 vaccine in newly diagnosed glioma. As for time point: week 47, end of study. What each vaccine dose contained was 300 ug of mutant IDH1 20-mer peptide, accompanied by topical imiquimod. Which antigens these TCRs recognize remains unknown. The data were produced by immunoSEQ multiplex PCR, yet TCRdb's version contains in-frame clones alone and is incomplete. This sample has some 60,000 clones; around 83% occur once, and the top ten carry 3.8%. The material was PBMCs, obtained from a glioma patient whose treatment included an IDH1 peptide vaccine. These receptors all come from a man younger than 40 with glioma.

CDR3 loop: CASSLREGGYEQYF. The CDR3 coding sequence is TGCGCCAGCAGCTTAAGAGAGGGGGGCTACGAGCAGTACTTC. V usage is TRBV5-1 and J usage is TRBJ2-7; tentatively, D is TRBD1 or TRBD2 (6 bases each). CDR3 length equals 14 residues. Trimming took 2 bases from V and 3 from J, leaving 12 bases between them. Looked up from germline, CDR1 is SGHRS and CDR2 is YFSETQ.

V gene TRBV6-5 combines with J gene TRBJ1-2; D unclear. With 2 bases removed from V and 4 bases from J, the gap between germline ends came to 11 bases. Germline assignment: CDR1 MNHEY and CDR2 SVGAGI. The CDR3 runs 14 residues. CDR3 amino acids: CASSYTDKIYGYTF. Written as DNA, the CDR3 is TGTGCCAGCAGTTACACCGACAAGATCTATGGCTACACCTTC.

As to this clone: The junction shows a germline mismatch at one end, possibly a read error. CDR3 loop: CASSLASNSPLHF. CDR3 coding DNA: TGTGCCAGCAGCCTAGCGAGTAATTCACCCCTCCACTTT. The rearrangement joins TRBV7-9 to TRBJ1-6; D unresolved. This CDR3 has 13 amino acids. The germline gives CDR1 SEHNR, CDR2 FQNEAQ (reference sequence).

The rearrangement uses TRBV19 and TRBJ2-1; maybe TRBD1 (6 bases). Germline V gene data show CDR1 as LNHDA and CDR2 as SQIVND (reference sequence). The ends were cut back, 9 bases at V and 0 bases at J, with 18 bases in the middle. The length of the CDR3 is 16 residues. The chain's CDR3 is CASSPRTALSYNEQFF. In DNA, the CDR3 is TGTGCCAGCTCGCCCCGGACAGCTCTCTCCTACAATGAGCAGTTCTTC.

The chain employs TRBV7-6 and TRBJ2-1, with a weak D call TRBD1 (5 bases). The germline V gene encodes CDR1 SGHVS and CDR2 FNYEAQ. The V and J ends lost 2 bases and 10 bases respectively, with 12 bases between them. The CDR3 contains 13 residues. The CDR3 loop is CASSLSGHEEQFF. The CDR3 nucleotides are TGTGCCAGCAGCTTAAGTGGACACGAAGAGCAGTTCTTC.

This chain links TRBV5-8 with TRBJ2-7; the D gene could be TRBD1 or TRBD2 (6 bases each). Germline values: CDR1 SGHTS, CDR2 YDEGEE. The CDR3 sequence is 15 residues long. V dropped 5 bases and J dropped 3 bases, with 18 bases sitting between them. Here the CDR3 reads CASSPLGGEVYEQYF. DNA of the CDR3: TGTGCCAGCAGTCCCTTGGGGGGCGAGGTCTACGAGCAGTACTTC. Variable domain in full (rest from reference TRBV5-8 and TRBJ2-7): EAGVTQSPTHLIKTRGQQATLRCSPISGHTSVYWYQQALGLGLQFLLWYDEGEERNRGNFPPRFSGRQFPNYSSELNVNALELEDSALYLCASSPLGGEVYEQYFGPGTRLTVT.

This clone has a handful of counts. CDR3 region: CASSLTGGQPQHF. The CDR3 DNA sequence: TGTGCCAGCAGCCTGACAGGGGGCCAGCCCCAGCATTTT. The chain combines TRBV7-2 with TRBJ1-5, with TRBD1 matching 10 bases. CDR1 and CDR2 (germline): SGHTA, FQGNSA. V lost 5 bases, J lost 7 bases, and 2 bases stayed unmatched. The CDR3 length is 13 residues.

This clone was recorded once. CDR3 sequence: CASSHMGLAGARTTQYF. DNA of the CDR3: TGTGCCAGCAGCCATATGGGACTAGCGGGGGCAAGGACGACCCAGTACTTC. The chain employs TRBV5-6 and TRBJ2-5, with 14 bases aligning to TRBD2. This CDR3 region has 17 residues. Germline V gene sequence: CDR1 SGHDT, CDR2 YYEEEE. The V gene end was trimmed by 4 bases and the J gene end by 7 bases; junction bases not matched to a gene: 12.